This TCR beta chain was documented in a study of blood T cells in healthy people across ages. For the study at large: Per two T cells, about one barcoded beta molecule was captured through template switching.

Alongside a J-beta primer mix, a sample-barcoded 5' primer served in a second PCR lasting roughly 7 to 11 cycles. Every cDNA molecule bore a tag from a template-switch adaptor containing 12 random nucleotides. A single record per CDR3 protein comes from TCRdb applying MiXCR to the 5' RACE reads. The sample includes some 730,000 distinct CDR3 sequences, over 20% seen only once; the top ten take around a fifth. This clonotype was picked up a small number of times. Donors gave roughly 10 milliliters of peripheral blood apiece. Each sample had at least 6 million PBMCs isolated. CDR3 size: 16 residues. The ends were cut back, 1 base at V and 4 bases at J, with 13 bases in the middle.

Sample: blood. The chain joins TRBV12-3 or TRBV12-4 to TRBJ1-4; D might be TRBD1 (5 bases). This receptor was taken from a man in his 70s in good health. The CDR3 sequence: CASSLGPGRNNEKLFF. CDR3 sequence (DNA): TGTGCCAGCAGTTTAGGGCCGGGACGGAATAATGAAAAACTGTTTTTT.